This T cell receptor beta chain originates from a study of blood T cell repertoires in COVID-19. Study-wide background: The analysed material was cDNA or gDNA that came from T cells, B-cell-depleted T cells, or PBMCs.

Trimming took off 2 bases at V and 6 bases at J, with 8 bases between the two ends. The CDR3 has 13 amino acids. Germline CDR1 reads MGHDK; CDR2 reads SYGVNS. Some clones are missing from TCRdb's copy, which holds only in-frame ones; the method was immunoSEQ multiplex PCR. Altogether roughly 110,000 clones are present, around 89% being singletons, with the ten largest covering about 4.5%. The receptor was isolated from a woman in her fifties or sixties with acute or convalescent COVID-19. The chain joins TRBV25-1 to TRBJ1-5; D unresolved. Sequencing used peripheral blood. The CDR3 nucleotides are TGTGCCAGCAGTGAACGGGGAACTCAGCCCCAGCATTTT. This codes for CASSERGTQPQHF.